Below, 8 T cell receptor beta chains from the same sample are listed, as sequenced in a study of tumor-infiltrating lymphocytes in primary liver carcinoma. Germline DNA was also extracted, with blood RNA taken from unsorted whole blood. A constant-region primer served to make TCR beta cDNA from about 490 ng total RNA. Investigators got TCR beta libraries out of three nested multiplex PCR rounds, done with slightly modified ARM-PCR. PCR rounds one and two used TRBV1-TRBV30 forward primers with a C-beta reverse primer for 10 cycles each. Each CDR3 protein is one row after TCRdb ran MiXCR on the multiplex PCR reads. The table lists 300,000 to 400,000 distinct CDR3 sequences, about 61% of them singletons. Sequencing was done on a sample of peripheral blood. The origin of the receptors is a man aged 35-49 years with primary liver carcinoma and hepatitis B virus infection.

On this clonotype itself: No conserved phenylalanine or tryptophan ends this CDR3, so it is likely a read error. The V call is TRBV6-1, the J call TRBJ2-7; 7 bases map to TRBD2. Trimming took 6 bases from V and 3 from J; bases not matched to a gene: 8. The CDR3 has 14 amino acids. Germline CDR1 and CDR2: MNHNS and SASEGT. The chain's CDR3 is CASSGLEGNYEQYS. Written as DNA, the CDR3 is TGTGCCAGCAGCGGACTAGAGGGGAACTACGAGCAGTACTCC.

This clonotype was seen once. The chain couples TRBV11-2 to TRBJ2-2; the D is unclear. V was clipped by 1 base and J by 0 bases, with 12 bases between them. Germline CDR1 reads SGHAT; CDR2 reads FQNNGV. The CDR3 length is 17 residues. The CDR3 spells CASSLVVRSANTGELFF. The CDR3 nucleotides read TGTGCCAGCAGCTTAGTGGTTAGATCTGCGAACACCGGGGAGCTGTTTTTT.

On this clonotype: A read error may explain this, as a much larger clone is one base away. The chain employs TRBV10-3 and TRBJ2-1, with 9 nucleotides matching TRBD2. With V trimmed by 0 bases and J by 6 bases, 15 bases remained unmatched. Germline loops: CDR1 ENHRY, CDR2 SYGVKD. The CDR3 spans 19 residues. CDR3 in amino acids: CAISESEGTSWSLVNEQFF. For the CDR3, the DNA is TGTGCCATCAGTGAGTCGGAGGGGACTAGCTGGAGTCTCGTCAATGAGCAGTTCTTC.

The chain uses TRBV5-5 and TRBJ2-3, with TRBD2 matching 8 bases. This CDR3 region has 16 residues. CDR1 and CDR2 from the germline V gene are SGHKS and YYEKEE (reference sequence). Trimming at V came to 0 bases and at J to 4 bases, leaving 7 bases not matched to a gene. CDR3 sequence (DNA): TGTGCCAGCAGCTTGGGCTTATTAGCGGGACCAGATACGCAGTATTTT. This codes for CASSLGLLAGPDTQYF.

Regarding this clonotype: This could be a read error, since a much larger clone is one nucleotide away. The chain recombines TRBV10-3 with TRBJ2-5; 11 bases agree with TRBD1. Germline V lookup: CDR1 ENHRY, CDR2 SYGVKD. V gave up 2 bases and J gave up 5 bases; unmatched junction bases: 10. The CDR3 contains 17 residues. DNA for the CDR3: TGTGCCATCAGTGAGCCGAAGGGACAGGGGGGGATGGAGACCCAGTACTTC. As protein: CAISEPKGQGGMETQYF.

The chain recombines TRBV5-6 with TRBJ2-7; perhaps D is TRBD1 or TRBD2 (5 bases each). This CDR3 has 15 amino acids. CDR1 SGHDT and CDR2 YYEEEE come from the germline V gene. V was clipped by 4 bases and J by 2 bases, with 16 bases between them. Here the CDR3 DNA reads TGTGCCAGCAGCGGACGGGACCCGTACCCCTACGAGCAGTACTTC. Translation gives CASSGRDPYPYEQYF.

Regarding this clonotype: The junction differs from germline at one of its ends, possibly a read error. The chain carries TRBV6-5 and TRBJ2-1; the D is unclear. The length of the CDR3 is 13 residues. Germline V CDR1 and CDR2: MNHEY, SVGAGI. The CDR3 reads CTSIQGVFNEQFF. The DNA of the CDR3 is TGTACCAGCATCCAAGGAGTTTTTAATGAGCAGTTCTTC.

The chain uses TRBV4-3 and TRBJ2-5; 10 nucleotides match TRBD2. This CDR3 has 15 amino acids. V gave up 1 base and J gave up 7 bases; unmatched junction bases: 6. CDR1 LGHNA and CDR2 YSLEER come from the germline V gene. The CDR3 sequence: CASSQGSGRKGTQYF. CDR3 nucleotide sequence: TGCGCCAGCAGCCAAGGTAGCGGGAGGAAGGGGACCCAGTACTTC.